This T cell receptor (beta chain) was captured by sequencing in a study of regulatory T cells in long-lasting Graves disease. Indicated time point: newly diagnosed GD, antithyroid drugs for less than 3 months. Generation of the TCR library employed RNA extracted from PBMCs. In building TCR beta libraries, iRepertoire HTBI primers were used together with Arm-PCR of CDR3 regions. Authors' analysis steps: Samples jointly harbored about 63 TRBV and approximately 15 TRBJ segments. MiXCR, run by TCRdb on the multiplex PCR reads, gives a single entry per CDR3 protein. Clone size and V and J calls follow TCRdb, not the original study. The sample has 350,000 to 500,000 distinct CDR3 sequences, roughly 15% seen once; the top ten hold approximately 12%. General study results and limits: Thyroid tissue went unexamined; only peripheral blood was analyzed.

With respect to this clonotype: Its antigen is not known.

These same records also appear under a second study, on T cells in Graves' hyperthyroidism and ophthalmopathy.

The clonotype originates from a woman aged 25 to 39 with Graves disease. Sample: peripheral blood mononuclear cells (PBMCs), taken at new diagnosis, from a patient treated with antithyroid drugs.

As DNA, the CDR3 is TGTGCCAGCAGCCCTCCCGGGACAGGTTCCGAGCAGTACTTC. Translated: CASSPPGTGSEQYF. The rearrangement joins TRBV3-1 to TRBJ2-7; 8 nucleotides line up with TRBD1. Germline lookup yields CDR1 LGHDT and CDR2 YNNKEL (reference sequence). V was pared by 4 bases and J by 6 bases, with 8 bases of the junction left unmatched. This CDR3 is built from 14 residues.